Shown below are 28 T cell receptor beta chains from a single sample sequenced in a study of blood T cell repertoires in COVID-19. Assay used: immunoSEQ multiplex PCR; TCRdb lists only in-frame clones, some missing. The table has 60,000 or so clones, under 85% seen once. The sequenced sample was peripheral blood. The origin of the receptors is an elderly woman with acute or convalescent COVID-19.

The chain recombines TRBV29-1 with TRBJ2-1; D is perhaps TRBD2 (6 bases). Germline V lookup: CDR1 SQVTM, CDR2 ANQGSEA. The CDR3 runs 14 residues. V was pared by 7 bases and J by 0 bases, with 13 bases between. The CDR3 region is CSAPGLRSYNEQFF. DNA of the CDR3: TGCAGCGCCCCGGGACTCCGCTCCTACAATGAGCAGTTCTTC.

This clone was seen many times. The chain couples TRBV7-2 to TRBJ2-7; tentatively, D is TRBD2 (6 bases). V gave up 2 bases and J gave up 1 base, with 9 bases separating them. The CDR3 consists of 14 residues. CDR1 is SGHTA and CDR2 is FQGNSA in the germline V gene. The CDR3 DNA reads TGTGCCAGCAGCTTAAGGGCGGGGTCCTACGAGCAGTACTTC. Its protein is CASSLRAGSYEQYF.

V is TRBV6-5 and J is TRBJ1-2; 9 bases map to TRBD1. J lost 4 bases, V lost 9 bases, and 3 bases had no gene match. CDR1 is MNHEY, CDR2 SVGAGI, per germline. The CDR3 is 12 amino acids. The CDR3 is CASKTGGYGYTF. The CDR3 bases are TGTGCCAGTAAGACAGGGGGCTATGGCTACACCTTC.

This clone was seen more than once but under ten times. This chain links TRBV6-6 with TRBJ2-3; no firm D call. This CDR3 has 11 residues. The germline gives CDR1 MNHNY, CDR2 SVGAGI (reference sequence). V shed 6 bases and J shed 2 bases, with 3 bases lying between them. In DNA form, the CDR3 reads TGTGCCAGCAGCCACACAGATACGCAGTATTTT. This encodes CASSHTDTQYF.

For the CDR3, the DNA is TGTGCCACCCATGCCGGGACAGGGTATGGCTACACCTTC. Translated, it gives CATHAGTGYGYTF. The V call is TRBV2, the J call TRBJ1-2; the match to TRBD1 covers 9 bases. The germline V gene has CDR1 SNHLY and CDR2 FYNNEI. Trimming at V came to 10 bases and at J to 5 bases, leaving 8 bases not matched to a gene. This CDR3 is built from 13 residues.

The chain recombines TRBV11-2 with TRBJ2-3; 14 bases fit TRBD2. The CDR3 runs 19 residues. J lost 0 bases, V lost 1 base, and 6 bases had no gene match. CDR1 is SGHAT and CDR2 is FQNNGV in the germline V gene. The CDR3 here is CASSLGQGTSGSSTDTQYF. For the CDR3, the DNA is TGTGCCAGCAGCTTAGGCCAAGGGACTAGCGGGAGTAGCACAGATACGCAGTATTTT.

The rearrangement uses TRBV27 and TRBJ2-4; 7 bases map to TRBD2. The CDR3 has 15 amino acids. Germline loops: CDR1 MNHEY, CDR2 SMNVEV (reference sequence). Trimming at V came to 8 bases and at J to 2 bases, leaving 9 bases not matched to a gene. DNA of the CDR3: TGTGCCAGCTTCGCTAGCGGAGTTACCAAAAACATTCAGTACTTC. The encoded protein is CASFASGVTKNIQYF.

The J gene is TRBJ1-1, the V gene TRBV11-3; 7 bases line up with TRBD1. Germline values: CDR1 SGHNT, CDR2 YENEEA. This CDR3 has 16 residues. Trimming cost V 5 bases and J 4 bases; bases outside gene matches: 13. CDR3 bases: TGTGCCAGCAGCCCCAGTGGTGAGGGGGCGCGCACTGAAGCTTTCTTT. It encodes CASSPSGEGARTEAFF.

V is TRBV3-1 (or the pseudogene TRBV3-2) and J is TRBJ2-7; a weak D match, TRBD2 (6 bases). The V end was cut by 2 bases, the J end by 4 bases, with 12 bases between. The CDR3 covers 14 residues. The germline CDR1 and CDR2 sequences are LGHDT and YNNKEL (reference sequence). For the CDR3, the DNA is TGTGCCAGCAGCCAAAGTACTAGCAGTTACGAGCAGTACTTC. It codes for CASSQSTSSYEQYF.

The chain joins TRBV27 to TRBJ2-1; 10 positions match TRBD2. V gave up 6 bases and J gave up 4 bases; unmatched junction bases: 6. CDR3 length: 15 amino acids. Germline V gene sequence: CDR1 MNHEY, CDR2 SMNVEV (reference sequence). CDR3 bases: TGTGCCAGCAGACGGACTAGCGGTGCGTACAATGAGCAGTTCTTC. Amino acids: CASRRTSGAYNEQFF.

This CDR3 reads CASSSGTGFQETQYF. Written as DNA, the CDR3 is TGTGCCAGCAGCTCCGGGACAGGGTTCCAAGAGACCCAGTACTTC. V usage is TRBV11-2 and J usage is TRBJ2-5; TRBD1 matches 9 bases. CDR3 length: 15 residues. After removal of 4 bases from V and 1 base from J, the junction contained 4 bases not matched to a gene. Per germline, CDR1 SGHAT and CDR2 FQNNGV. Full variable domain (remainder filled in from reference TRBV11-2 and TRBJ2-5): EAGVAQSPRYKIIEKRQSVAFWCNPISGHATLYWYQQILGQGPKLLIQFQNNGVVDDSQLPKDRFSAERLKGVDSTLKIQPAKLEDSAVYLCASSSGTGFQETQYFGPGTRLLVL.

The chain carries TRBV7-3 and TRBJ2-3, with 10 bases fitting TRBD1. Germline V gives CDR1 SGHTA, CDR2 FQGTGA. The CDR3 loop spans 16 amino acids. With 3 bases clipped from V and 5 bases from J, the junction kept 8 bases outside the gene matches. This CDR3 reads CASSFDYGQGGDTQYF. CDR3 bases: TGTGCCAGCAGCTTCGATTATGGACAGGGGGGAGATACGCAGTATTTT.

The rearrangement links TRBV11-3 to TRBJ1-4, with TRBD1 identical over 7 bases. The junction had 12 bases not matched to a gene; V was cut back by 6 bases and J by 8 bases. The CDR3 sequence is 15 residues long. Germline V gives CDR1 SGHNT, CDR2 YENEEA. DNA of the CDR3: TGTGCCAGCAGTCGCCGCACAGGGGAGGACGAAAAACTGTTTTTT. Amino acids: CASSRRTGEDEKLFF.

The V and J genes are TRBV19 and TRBJ2-7; TRBD2 matches at 13 bases. V shed 3 bases and J 4 bases; nucleotides not matched to a gene: 3. Per germline, CDR1 LNHDA and CDR2 SQIVND (reference sequence). This CDR3 has 15 amino acids. CDR3 loop: CASSIQTSGGYEQYF. For the CDR3, the DNA is TGTGCCAGTAGTATCCAGACTAGCGGGGGGTACGAGCAGTACTTC.

This sequence joins TRBV7-6 and TRBJ2-3; weak D call: TRBD2 (5 bases). Germline CDR1 and CDR2: SGHVS and FNYEAQ. There are 15 residues in the CDR3. V was pared by 5 bases and J by 2 bases, with 14 bases between. CDR3 sequence reads: CASSPRRLSTDTQYF. The CDR3 nucleotides read TGTGCCAGCAGCCCCCGGAGGCTATCCACAGATACGCAGTATTTT.

The genes are TRBV7-9 and TRBJ2-5; a weak D match, TRBD2 (5 bases). The CDR3 runs to 14 residues. CDR1 and CDR2 (germline): SEHNR, FQNEAQ (reference sequence). The V end was cut by 5 bases, the J end by 4 bases, with 14 bases between. The CDR3 loop reads CASSASGRGETQYF. In DNA, the CDR3 is TGTGCCAGCAGCGCCAGCGGCAGAGGAGAGACCCAGTACTTC.

V gene TRBV7-8 combines with J gene TRBJ2-7; no definite D call. The V gene lost 5 bases and the J gene lost 1 base, with 6 bases spanning the gap. CDR3 length equals 12 residues. Germline V gene data show CDR1 as SGHVS and CDR2 as FQNEAQ. Here the CDR3 DNA reads TGTGCCAGCAGCCCCATGTCCTACGAGCAGTACTTC. It translates to CASSPMSYEQYF.

This sequence joins TRBV30 and TRBJ2-7, with TRBD1 matching over 7 bases. V was clipped by 3 bases and J by 0 bases; unmatched bases: 5. There are 14 residues in the CDR3. Germline-derived CDR1 and CDR2 are GTSNPN and SVGIG (reference sequence). CDR3 bases: TGTGCCTGGAGCCGGGACAGAGGCTCCTACGAGCAGTACTTC. Translating gives CAWSRDRGSYEQYF.

The chain combines TRBV19 with TRBJ1-4; 7 positions agree with TRBD1. Germline lookup yields CDR1 LNHDA and CDR2 SQIVND (reference sequence). This CDR3 has 19 residues. Trimming removed 5 bases from V and 4 bases from J; junction bases left unmatched: 19. CDR3 coding DNA: TGTGCCAGTAGTGGAAGCCTGACAGGGAAGAGTTTGGGTAATGAAAAACTGTTTTTT. Amino acid sequence: CASSGSLTGKSLGNEKLFF.

The chain has TRBV28 and TRBJ2-2, with 9 positions matching TRBD1. The CDR3 consists of 14 residues. Per the germline V gene, CDR1 is MDHEN and CDR2 is SYDVKM. The junction had 3 bases not matched to a gene; V was cut back by 8 bases and J by 2 bases. CDR3 in amino acids: CASGQGRNTGELFF. CDR3 DNA sequence: TGTGCCAGCGGACAGGGGCGAAACACCGGGGAGCTGTTTTTT.

In nucleotides, the CDR3 is TGTGCCAGCAGTTCGGGGGGACTAGAGGGGAACATTCAGTACTTC. Its protein product is CASSSGGLEGNIQYF. V gene TRBV6-5 combines with J gene TRBJ2-4, with 8 bases identical to TRBD2. The germline gives CDR1 MNHEY, CDR2 SVGAGI. J gave up 7 bases and V 4 bases, and 9 bases lay outside the gene matches. This CDR3 comprises 15 residues.

This rearrangement joins TRBV6-6 to TRBJ2-1, with 11 nucleotides matching TRBD2. The germline CDR1 and CDR2 sequences are MNHNY and SVGAGI (reference sequence). This CDR3 region has 14 residues. J gave up 8 bases and V 8 bases, and 8 bases lay outside the gene matches. Here the CDR3 reads CASELAGGWDEQFF. The DNA of the CDR3 is TGTGCCAGCGAGCTAGCGGGAGGTTGGGATGAGCAGTTCTTC.

The rearrangement links TRBV6-6 to TRBJ2-5; a weak D match, TRBD2 (5 bases). Per germline, CDR1 MNHNY and CDR2 SVGAGI (reference sequence). The length of the CDR3 is 15 residues. With 5 bases removed from V and 4 bases from J, the gap between germline ends came to 17 bases. The CDR3 loop reads CASSETLAALETQYF. The CDR3 DNA is TGTGCCAGCAGTGAGACGCTAGCAGCATTAGAGACCCAGTACTTC.

This chain links TRBV18 with TRBJ1-2, with 8 nucleotides matching TRBD1. J gave up 4 bases and V 6 bases, and 4 bases lay outside the gene matches. The CDR3 is made up of 13 amino acids. CDR1 and CDR2 from the germline V gene are KGHSH and LQKENI. The CDR3 spells CASSPDRAYGYTF. The DNA for the CDR3 is TGTGCCAGCTCGCCGGACAGGGCCTATGGCTACACCTTC. The variable domain in full, completed from reference TRBV18 and TRBJ1-2, reads NAGVMQNPRHLVRRRGQEARLRCSPMKGHSHVYWYRQLPEEGLKFMVYLQKENIIDESGMPKERFSAEFPKEGPSILRIQQVVRGDSAAYFCASSPDRAYGYTFGSGTRLTVV.

This clone has a handful of counts. The rearrangement uses TRBV4-1 and TRBJ1-4; the D is unclear. Germline V gene sequence: CDR1 MGHRA, CDR2 YSYEKL. V gave up 4 bases and J gave up 8 bases, with 20 bases separating them. The CDR3 runs 16 residues. Written as DNA, the CDR3 is TGCGCCAGCAGCCCCCCCCGAGGGAGATATGGGGAAAAACTGTTTTTT. Translated: CASSPPRGRYGEKLFF.

This rearrangement joins TRBV2 to TRBJ1-2, with a tentative D call TRBD1 (5 bases). The germline V and J ends were trimmed by 10 bases and 4 bases, with 13 bases remaining between them. The CDR3 runs 12 residues. Germline CDR1 and CDR2: SNHLY and FYNNEI. The CDR3 region is CAIRVGGYGYTF. The CDR3 DNA reads as TGTGCCATCAGGGTTGGCGGCTATGGCTACACCTTC.

This clone occurred once. V is TRBV27 and J is TRBJ1-3; D might be TRBD1 (5 bases). The V gene's germline CDR1 is MNHEY and CDR2 SMNVEV (reference sequence). V lost 3 bases and J lost 2, with 14 bases in between. The CDR3 has 16 amino acids. The CDR3 DNA reads as TGTGCCAGCAGTTTCGGAGGGACTCAGGCTGGAAACACCATATATTTT. This gives the protein CASSFGGTQAGNTIYF.

The gene calls are TRBV5-1 and TRBJ1-3; maybe TRBD1 (5 bases). Trimming took 4 bases from V and 0 from J, leaving 11 bases between them. Germline V gene lookup returns CDR1 SGHRS and CDR2 YFSETQ. CDR3 length: 15 residues. In nucleotides, the CDR3 is TGCGCCAGCAGCGAAACAGGAATCTCTGGAAACACCATATATTTT. It yields the protein CASSETGISGNTIYF.